These T cell receptor beta chains were read from a single sample in a study of blood T cell repertoires in COVID-19. TCRdb's copy holds only in-frame clones and misses some; the assay was immunoSEQ multiplex PCR. The sample carries 140,000 or so clones, about 86% recorded once. The sequencing input was peripheral blood. All receptors derive from a human donor in a cohort sampled during active COVID-19. Both conserved end residues are part of each CDR3. D genes are given only for firm matches. Part of the rows lack a size; the others show once, few, many or a class for expanded clones.

>TRBJ1-4|.|TRBV5-1|TRBD1
TGCGCCAGCAGCCTACAGGGGCCTGCAACTAATGAAAAACTGTTTTTT
CASSLQGPATNEKLFF
>TRBJ1-2|.|TRBV28|.
TGTGCCAGCAGTCTCCATAGGGGGGGACCCTATAACTATGGCTACACCTTC
CASSLHRGGPYNYGYTF
>TRBJ2-1|few|TRBV6-2/TRBV6-3|.
TGTGCCAGCAGTTACTCCAGACTAGTCAATGAGCAGTTCTTC
CASSYSRLVNEQFF
>TRBJ2-5|once|TRBV11-2|.
TGTGCCAGCCAAAGGGGCGAAGAGACCCAGTACTTC
CASQRGEETQYF
>TRBJ1-5|.|TRBV5-1|TRBD1
TGCGCCAGCAGCTTGCTCCCGACAGGGGGCGATCAGCCCCAGCATTTT
CASSLLPTGGDQPQHF
>TRBJ2-7|.|TRBV28|TRBD1
TGTGCCAGCAGTCCCCCCTACAGGGGAGTGGTAACCGAGCAGTACTTC
CASSPPYRGVVTEQYF
>TRBJ2-5|few|TRBV28|TRBD1
TGTGCCAGCAGTTCCAGGGGGATTGGGCAAGAGACCCAGTACTTC
CASSSRGIGQETQYF
>TRBJ2-3|.|TRBV3-1/TRBV3-2|TRBD2
TGTGCCAGCAGCCAAGTGAGCGGGAGTTGGACAGATACGCAGTATTTT
CASSQVSGSWTDTQYF
>TRBJ2-7|.|TRBV27|.
TGTGCCAGCAGTTTTTCCAGGGGAAGCCCCTACGAGCAGTACTTC
CASSFSRGSPYEQYF
>TRBJ2-6|few|TRBV6-1|TRBD2
TGTGCCAGCAGTGAGGGACTAGCGGGAGTTGTGGCTGGGGCCAACGTCCTGACTTTC
CASSEGLAGVVAGANVLTF
>TRBJ2-1|.|TRBV29-1|.
TGCAGCGTTGAAGATCCGAGTGGGTCTAGCCGAACCTACAATGAGCAGTTCTTC
CSVEDPSGSSRTYNEQFF
>TRBJ1-2|few|TRBV5-4|TRBD1
TGTGCCAGCACCCTATGGGGACAGACACCGTATGGCTACACCTTC
CASTLWGQTPYGYTF
>TRBJ2-7|.|TRBV5-6|.
TGTGCCAGCAGGTGGGTTCTGGAGCCCTACGAGCAGTACTTC
CASRWVLEPYEQYF
>TRBJ2-5|.|TRBV29-1|.
TGCAGCGTTGAAGATCCGGTAGTCCGTGAGACCCAGTACTTC
CSVEDPVVRETQYF
>TRBJ2-5|.|TRBV24-1|.
TGTGCCACCAGTGATACCAGGGGTTTCCAAGAGACCCAGTACTTC
CATSDTRGFQETQYF
>TRBJ2-1|.|TRBV6-2/TRBV6-3|TRBD2
TGTGCCAGCAGATACAGAGGTAGCGGGAGGCGGGAGTTCTTC
CASRYRGSGRREFF
>TRBJ2-5|.|TRBV24-1|TRBD1
TGTGCCACCAGTGATCTACAGGGGTCTGGAGAGACCCAGTACTTC
CATSDLQGSGETQYF
>TRBJ2-1|few|TRBV5-1|.
TGCGCCAGCAGCCTGGGGCAGGGGTACTCCTATGAGCAGTTCTTC
CASSLGQGYSYEQFF
>TRBJ2-3|.|TRBV25-1|TRBD1
TGTGCCAGCAGGCGGACAGGGAAGACAGATACGCAGTATTTT
CASRRTGKTDTQYF
>TRBJ1-1|.|TRBV9|TRBD1
TGTGCCAGCAGCTCGGCCCCACAGGGGGACCAAACTGAAGCTTTCTTT
CASSSAPQGDQTEAFF
>TRBJ1-4|.|TRBV10-3|.
TGTGCCATCAGTGTCAGAATTAATGAAAAACTGTTTTTT
CAISVRINEKLFF
>TRBJ2-7|few|TRBV4-3|.
TGCGCCAGCAGCCAAGGGGGGAGGAGCTCCTACGAGCAGTACTTC
CASSQGGRSSYEQYF
>TRBJ1-1|.|TRBV5-6|.
TGTGCCAGCAGCTTTCGGAACACTGAAGCTTTCTTT
CASSFRNTEAFF
>TRBJ2-7|.|TRBV6-5|.
TGTGCCAGCAGTTACTGGTCTGAGGCGGGCGAGCAGTACTTC
CASSYWSEAGEQYF
>TRBJ1-3|.|TRBV5-6|.
TGTGCCAGCAGAGTAGGAGGTTTCGGAAACACCATATATTTT
CASRVGGFGNTIYF
>TRBJ2-7|once|TRBV4-3|.
TGCGCCAGCAGCCAAAATCCGGACAGCCGAAATATCGACGAGCAGTACTTC
CASSQNPDSRNIDEQYF
>TRBJ2-2|few|TRBV4-3|TRBD2
TGCGCCAGCAGCCAAGAGGCGACTAGCAACACCGGGGAGCTGTTTTTT
CASSQEATSNTGELFF
>TRBJ2-2|.|TRBV27|.
TGTGCCAGCAGTATTAGCGGAAGAAACACCGGGGAGCTGTTTTTT
CASSISGRNTGELFF
>TRBJ1-4|.|TRBV28|.
TGTGCCACCACTCCAGGATCAACTAATGAAAAACTGTTTTTT
CATTPGSTNEKLFF
>TRBJ2-7|.|TRBV4-3|TRBD1
TGCGCCAGCAGCCAAACCCGGGACAGGAACCTCTACGAGCAGTACTTC
CASSQTRDRNLYEQYF
>TRBJ1-2|.|TRBV6-2/TRBV6-3|TRBD1
TGTGCCAGCAGCTCCTCCCAGACCGGACAGGCCTCCTATGGCTACACCTTC
CASSSSQTGQASYGYTF
>TRBJ2-5|.|TRBV7-3|.
TGTGCCAGCAGCTTAGGAGGGATAGAGACCCAGTACTTC
CASSLGGIETQYF
>TRBJ2-7|.|TRBV12-3/TRBV12-4|.
TGTGCCAGCAGTTTTGACAGTCGTGAACAGTACTTC
CASSFDSREQYF
>TRBJ1-1|.|TRBV5-5|.
TGTGCCAGCAGCTTGCTGACAACTTTGGTGACTGAAGCTTTCTTT
CASSLLTTLVTEAFF
>TRBJ2-7|.|TRBV6-2/TRBV6-3|TRBD2
TGTGCCAGCAGTTACCTGACTAGCGGGAGGGCTTACGAGCAGTACTTC
CASSYLTSGRAYEQYF
>TRBJ2-7|.|TRBV6-2/TRBV6-3|TRBD1
TGTGCCAGCAGTTGGGGGACAGACAGTCAAGTGTACTTC
CASSWGTDSQVYF
>TRBJ2-5|few|TRBV2|TRBD2
TGTGCCAGTACGGGAGGGGGGGAGACCCAGTACTTC
CASTGGGETQYF
>TRBJ2-5|.|TRBV27|TRBD1
TGTGCCAGCAGCGGACAGGGTAGGATTACAGAGACCCAGTACTTC
CASSGQGRITETQYF
>TRBJ2-7|.|TRBV4-3|.
TGCGCCAGCAGCCAGCCCCTAGCGACTCCCTACGAGCAGTACTTC
CASSQPLATPYEQYF
>TRBJ1-3|.|TRBV7-2|TRBD1
TGTGCCAGCAGCTTAGAGGGGACAGCCTCTGGAAACACCATATATTTT
CASSLEGTASGNTIYF
>TRBJ2-7|.|TRBV28|TRBD1
TGTGCCAGCAGTTTCACGGGACAGGGGTACGAGCAGTACTTC
CASSFTGQGYEQYF
>TRBJ2-7|.|TRBV7-2|.
TGTGCCAGCAGCGTGACAGTGTCCTCCTACGAGCAGTACTTC
CASSVTVSSYEQYF
>TRBJ2-1|.|TRBV19|.
TGTGCCAGTAGCCCAATGTGGGGAGCATCCTACAATGAGCAGTTCTTC
CASSPMWGASYNEQFF
>TRBJ2-7|.|TRBV6-2/TRBV6-3|TRBD2
TGTGCCAGCAGTTACTCGATTGGGACTAGCGGGAGAGGGTACGAGCAGTACTTC
CASSYSIGTSGRGYEQYF
>TRBJ2-7|.|TRBV28|TRBD2
TGTGCCAGCAGTTTAGATGGCGGGAGGTCTCCCTACGAGCAGTACTTC
CASSLDGGRSPYEQYF
>TRBJ2-2|.|TRBV5-1|.
TGCGCCAGCAGCTTGCCGGGAGTAAACACCGGGGAGCTGTTTTTT
CASSLPGVNTGELFF
>TRBJ2-7|.|TRBV23-1|TRBD2
TGCGCCAGCAGTCACCCCCGACTAGCGGGACGCTACGAGCAGTACTTC
CASSHPRLAGRYEQYF
>TRBJ2-3|once|TRBV7-2|.
TGTGCCAGCAGCTTGGCGGGGAACACAGATACGCAGTATTTT
CASSLAGNTDTQYF
>TRBJ1-2|.|TRBV6-5|TRBD1
TGTGCCAGTCGACAGGGGGCTTATGGCTACACCTTC
CASRQGAYGYTF
>TRBJ2-4|.|TRBV28|.
TGTGCCAGCAGTTTACAGGGGACGAAAGCCAAAAACATTCAGTACTTC
CASSLQGTKAKNIQYF
>TRBJ1-4|.|TRBV19|TRBD1
TGTGCCAGTAGAGTTGGGACAGAGAATGAAAAACTGTTTTTT
CASRVGTENEKLFF
>TRBJ2-3|.|TRBV4-3|TRBD2
TGCGCCAGCAGCCAAGAGTTAGTAGCGGGGGCCCTCACAGATACGCAGTATTTT
CASSQELVAGALTDTQYF
>TRBJ2-2|.|TRBV28|TRBD1
TGTGCCAGCATCGTGGGGGGGACAGGGGGCACCGGGGAGCTGTTTTTT
CASIVGGTGGTGELFF
>TRBJ2-5|.|TRBV29-1|.
TGCAGCGTTGAAGATACAGGTTCCCAAGAGACCCAGTACTTC
CSVEDTGSQETQYF